This T cell receptor (beta chain) is drawn from a study of OX40 agonist ivuxolimab in advanced cancers. With regard to the full study: Ivuxolimab, which targeted the costimulatory receptor OX40 (CD134), was an agonistic, fully human IgG2 monoclonal antibody. Intravenous ivuxolimab was administered to patients every 2 weeks at six dose levels: 0.01, 0.1, 0.3, 1.5, 3 and 10 mg/kg. The point of sequencing TCRbeta in the periphery was to test whether ivuxolimab changed TCR sequence diversity and drove clonal T-cell expansion. Partial responses occurred in three dose-escalation patients: two with cutaneous melanoma and one with hepatocellular carcinoma. The paper describes the monotherapy dose-escalation part (N of about 47 patients) of the phase I trial of ivuxolimab. A male proportion of roughly 80% and a mean age of roughly 58 years, ranging from 23 to 79, were recorded for the dose-escalation cohort. Patients were allowed to have had prior anti-PD-1, anti-PD-L1 or anti-CTLA-4 therapy, and approximately 40% of the dose-escalation patients had been treated with checkpoint inhibitors. Among the 52 dose-escalation patients, around 20 had hepatocellular carcinoma, roughly 15 melanoma, 9 renal cell carcinoma and 9 head and neck cancer.

Patients with autoimmune disease history or receiving systemic immunosuppression were excluded from the trial. Peripheral blood for TCR sequencing was collected from all dose cohorts at baseline, on cycle 4 day 1, and on cycle 7 day 1. The samples were taken from a phase I, first-in-human, multicenter, open-label dose-escalation trial of ivuxolimab. Adults with locally advanced or metastatic head and neck squamous cell, hepatocellular, melanoma or renal cell carcinoma were enrolled in the trial. Before TCR sequencing, CD4+ T cells and CD8+ T cells were sorted from peripheral blood as separate populations. Study-wide conclusions, independent of this receptor: In the 0.1-3.0 mg/kg groups, partial responders had among the lowest normalized peripheral clonal expansion, particularly in CD8+ T cells. Antigen specificity was not determined for the clonally expanded peripheral T cells. Low levels of normalized T-cell clonal expansion were also seen in some patients who did not respond. At doses from 0.1 to 3.0 mg/kg, clonal expansion was seen in both CD4+ and CD8+ blood T cells between baseline and week 6. After ivuxolimab, CD8+ T cells had more expanded clones than CD4+ T cells on average.

Genomic DNA was isolated from the sorted cells so that the TCRbeta CDR3 region could be sequenced. TCRbeta CDR3 regions were sequenced using the immunoSEQ Assay. Here the immuneACCESS table is served through TCRdb, limited to in-frame sequences with V and J called. Missing clones are a known gap in these copies; in checked studies unresolved V genes cover under half, and the rest lacks a known reason. The sample has about 83,000 clones on record, approximately 88% of them singletons. 7.3% of the sample lies in the top ten. As to this clone: Its binding antigen is unknown. No base quality information exists; no much larger clone differs at one position.

Germline trimming amounts to 2 bases on V and 11 bases on J, with 6 as the count of junction bases outside the gene matches. The CDR1 and CDR2 encoded by the germline V gene (reference sequence) are SGHNT and YYREEE. The CDR3 numbers 12 residues from cysteine through phenylalanine. Kept here is only the CDR3 DNA, which spans 36 bases and is read in frame from base 1. The chain is encoded by TRBV5-4 joined to TRBJ1-1, with TRBD1 matching 7 junction bases. The source of this sequence is an adult with an advanced solid tumor such as melanoma, head and neck, liver or kidney cancer. The sequencing used CD4+ or CD8+ T cells sorted from blood, collected in a trial of the OX40 agonist ivuxolimab. CDR3 protein: CASSFDRESAFF. The bases are TGTGCCAGCAGCTTCGACAGGGAGAGCGCTTTCTTT.